What follows are 12 T cell receptor beta chains derived from one specimen sequenced in a study of shared clonotypes between healthy human individuals. Libraries were prepared by immunoSEQ multiplex PCR; TCRdb keeps only in-frame clonotypes and omits some of them. The sample includes 1 million to 1.3 million clones, approximately 80% of them seen just once. The sequenced sample was memory CD4+ T cells from PBMCs. The sample's subset: CD45RA-negative fraction. Receptors originate from a man younger than 35 in good health. Some clones in this sample may be carry-over from other donors' samples.

The V call is TRBV19, the J call TRBJ1-2; weak D call: TRBD1 (5 bases). This CDR3 contains 13 residues. V gave up 6 bases and J gave up 8 bases, with 16 bases separating them. The germline CDR1 and CDR2 sequences are LNHDA and SQIVND (reference sequence). The CDR3 DNA reads as TGTGCCAGTAGGCCCGGGACGGCTTACGGCTACACCTTC. Translation gives CASRPGTAYGYTF.

This chain uses TRBV6-5 with TRBJ2-5; TRBD1 matches at 7 bases. There are 14 residues in the CDR3. Germline CDR1 MNHEY, CDR2 SVGAGI. V was pared by 4 bases and J by 4 bases, with 6 bases of the junction left unmatched. CDR3 loop: CASSLQGGSETQYF. The CDR3 DNA follows: TGTGCCAGCAGTTTACAAGGGGGCTCAGAGACCCAGTACTTC.

The V gene is TRBV20-1, the J gene TRBJ2-7; no reliable D call. Germline CDR1 reads DFQATT; CDR2 reads SNEGSKA (reference sequence). The V gene lost 7 bases and the J gene lost 0 bases, with 7 bases spanning the gap. CDR3 size: 11 residues. The DNA of the CDR3 is TGCAGTGGTGTCCTCTCCTACGAGCAGTACTTC. This codes for CSGVLSYEQYF.

V and J are TRBV4-1 and TRBJ2-5; D perhaps matches TRBD1 (6 bases). V shed 4 bases and J shed 2 bases, with 17 bases lying between them. Germline CDR1 and CDR2: MGHRA and YSYEKL. CDR3 length equals 16 residues. The CDR3 DNA follows: TGCGCCAGCAGCCGAAACCCCACGACAGGTCAAGAGACCCAGTACTTC. Its protein product is CASSRNPTTGQETQYF.

In this sample, this clone turned up a few times. The rearrangement joins TRBV7-2 to TRBJ1-1; D gene uncertain. V was clipped by 5 bases and J by 2 bases, with 12 bases between them. CDR3 length: 14 amino acids. Germline loops: CDR1 SGHTA, CDR2 FQGNSA. CDR3 loop: CASSQSIANTEAFF. CDR3 DNA: TGTGCCAGCAGCCAGTCTATAGCTAACACTGAAGCTTTCTTT.

The chain carries TRBV2 and TRBJ2-7; 7 bases agree with TRBD1. CDR3 length equals 14 residues. With 8 bases clipped from V and 2 bases from J, the junction kept 9 bases outside the gene matches. Germline lookup yields CDR1 SNHLY and CDR2 FYNNEI. CDR3 nucleotides: TGTGCCAGCCGACGACAGGGTGAAGCCTACGAGCAGTACTTC. Its protein is CASRRQGEAYEQYF. The full variable domain, in which reference TRBV2 and TRBJ2-7 provide the parts outside the CDR3, is EPEVTQTPSHQVTQMGQEVILRCVPISNHLYFYWYRQILGQKVEFLVSFYNNEISEKSEIFDDQFSVERPDGSNFTLKIRSTKLEDSAMYFCASRRQGEAYEQYFGPGTRLTVT.

Only one count was recorded for this clone. V gene TRBV18 combines with J gene TRBJ2-1; 8 nucleotides align to TRBD2. This CDR3 spans 15 amino acids. V trimming: 0 bases; J trimming: 9 bases; junction bases outside the gene matches: 7. CDR1 KGHSH and CDR2 LQKENI come from the germline V gene. The CDR3 DNA reads TGTGCCAGCTCACCACCGGGACTAGGTCTAGGTGAGCAGTTCTTC. It codes for CASSPPGLGLGEQFF.

About this clone: With a far larger clone one base away, a read error is the likely cause. The same CDR3 can be traced to other DNA sequences in this sample. The rearrangement links TRBV7-9 to TRBJ2-5; D is unresolved. This CDR3 comprises 11 residues. The V gene's germline CDR1 is SEHNR and CDR2 FQNEAQ (reference sequence). V lost 5 bases, J lost 5 bases, and 6 bases lay in between. The CDR3 protein is CASSERETQYF. For the CDR3, the DNA is TGTGCCAGCAGCGAAAGGGAGACCCAGTACTTC.

Written as DNA, the CDR3 is TGCGCCAGCAGCTCAGGTGCATCGAACACCGGGGAGCTGTTTTTT. Protein product: CASSSGASNTGELFF. The rearrangement uses TRBV4-1 and TRBJ2-2; D call uncertain. This CDR3 region has 15 residues. Germline values: CDR1 MGHRA, CDR2 YSYEKL. V was trimmed by 5 bases and J by 0 bases, leaving 10 bases between them.

The V call is TRBV6-5, the J call TRBJ1-1, with D hard to call. The CDR3 spans 14 residues. Between the trimmed V and J ends, which lost 7 bases and 4 bases, there was a span of 16 bases. Germline V lookup: CDR1 MNHEY, CDR2 SVGAGI. This chain's CDR3 is CASTNPGVVTEAFF. The DNA for the CDR3 is TGTGCCAGCACCAACCCCGGGGTGGTCACTGAAGCTTTCTTT.

The gene calls are TRBV2 and TRBJ2-2; D uncertain. Trimming stripped 6 bases from V and 5 bases from J, with 16 bases between. Germline CDR1 and CDR2: SNHLY and FYNNEI. The CDR3 spans 15 residues. The CDR3 sequence: CASRGIKSSTGELFF. CDR3 coding DNA: TGTGCCAGCAGGGGGATCAAAAGTAGTACCGGGGAGCTGTTTTTT.

The count of this clone is one. The rearrangement links TRBV4-1 to TRBJ2-7; tentatively, D is TRBD1 (7 bases). The germline V and J ends were trimmed by 1 base and 7 bases, with 17 bases remaining between them. CDR1 is MGHRA, CDR2 YSYEKL, per germline. CDR3 length equals 15 residues. The CDR3 reads CASSQGLRGVREQYF. In DNA form, the CDR3 reads TGCGCCAGCAGCCAAGGCCTCAGGGGGGTAAGGGAGCAGTACTTC.